This T cell receptor beta chain was profiled in a study of blood T cell repertoires in COVID-19 (dated by TCRdb to 2019 to 2021). A note on the overall study: The collaborator samples originated in the United States, Italy and Spain and spanned the acute and convalescent phases of COVID-19. The material from the prospective study consisted of cDNA or gDNA derived from T cells, B-cell-depleted T cells, or PBMCs. The dataset comprised deeply sampled blood TCRbeta repertoires from subjects exposed to, actively infected with, or recovered from COVID-19. A freely available public database, intended as a resource for researchers studying the immune response to SARS-CoV-2, is where the repertoires were released. Samples came from the ongoing ImmuneRACE study (first 160 participants) plus 1,254 subjects from 6 global collaborators. Nearly every sample came with metadata listing a de-identified subject ID, COVID-19 status, age in years and sex. Where available, HLA class I and class II types were obtained from metadata supplied by the sample provider rather than from assay-based typing. On the study overall, not on this receptor specifically: The amount of clinical and demographic metadata varied by source and participant and was provided uncurated.

Worth noting for this clone: Its antigen specificity is not known. It has no much larger one-base neighbor in the sample; base qualities were not kept.

V and J lose 3 bases and 5 bases, and a span of 13 bases separates them. CDR3 length: 14 amino acids, cysteine to phenylalanine. The DNA shown is the 42-base CDR3, in frame from base 1. The germline V gene supplies CDR1 MNHEY and CDR2 SVGAGI. Whole blood was collected in K2EDTA tubes by collaborating institutions according to the institutions' own protocols. For TCRbeta analysis, collaborators shipped samples in one of three forms: frozen whole blood, isolated PBMCs, or DNA extracted from either of those sample types. TCRbeta CDR3 regions were amplified from genomic DNA by means of the immunoSEQ Assay, a bias-controlled multiplex PCR. Under the source paper's analysis protocol: The number of nucleated cells in each sample was estimated by amplification of reference gene primers within the assay. Sequence reads were collapsed and filtered to measure the absolute abundance of every unique TCRbeta CDR3 rearrangement. For each sample, productive Simpson clonality was calculated as the square root of Simpson's diversity index over productive rearrangements. Imported from immuneACCESS, the table was reduced by TCRdb to in-frame sequences with V and J called. These copies leave out some clones; in studies compared against another copy, an unresolved V gene accounts for under half, and the cause of the remainder is not known. The V and J calls and clone size were taken over from that table, and D and trimming were inferred from the DNA. The sample profile shows 70,000 to 95,000 clones; roughly 80% of them were found once. The ten largest clones add up to 1.5% to 2% of the sample.

Sequencing was done on a sample of peripheral blood. The rearranged segments are TRBV6-5 and TRBJ1-1; TRBD1 is a weak D gene call, 5 bases matching. This TCR was recovered from a woman aged 55-70 years with acute or convalescent COVID-19. The CDR3 protein is CASSYGGRGTEAFF. The sequenced DNA: TGTGCCAGCAGTTATGGGGGGAGGGGTACTGAAGCTTTCTTT.